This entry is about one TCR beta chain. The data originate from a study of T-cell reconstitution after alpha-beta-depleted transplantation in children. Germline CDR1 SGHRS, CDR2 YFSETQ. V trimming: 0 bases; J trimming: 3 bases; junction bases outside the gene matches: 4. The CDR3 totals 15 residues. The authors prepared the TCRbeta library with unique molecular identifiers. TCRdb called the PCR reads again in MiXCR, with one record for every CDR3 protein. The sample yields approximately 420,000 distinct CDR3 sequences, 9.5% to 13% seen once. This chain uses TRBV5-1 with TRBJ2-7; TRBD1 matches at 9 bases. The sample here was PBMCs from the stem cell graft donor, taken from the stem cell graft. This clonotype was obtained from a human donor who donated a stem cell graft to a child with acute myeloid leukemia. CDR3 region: CASSLDGTGLYEQYF. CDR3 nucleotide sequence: TGCGCCAGCAGCTTGGATGGGACAGGGCTCTACGAGCAGTACTTC. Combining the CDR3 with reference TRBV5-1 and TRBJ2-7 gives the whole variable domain KAGVTQTPRYLIKTRGQQVTLSCSPISGHRSVSWYQQTPGQGLQFLFEYFSETQRNKGNFPGRFSGRQFSNSRSEMNVSTLELGDSALYLCASSLDGTGLYEQYFGPGTRLTVT.